A selection of T cell receptor beta chains follows, all from one sample in a study of T cell responses to AZD1222 COVID-19 vaccine. Produced via immunoSEQ multiplex PCR; TCRdb's table is partial and in-frame only. The table has about 170,000 clones, over 75% seen once. The sequenced sample was peripheral blood, obtained on day 0 of AZD1222 vaccination. All receptors come from an adult in good health. Each CDR3 is given with its conserved first and last residue. A D gene is named only where the DNA matches it firmly. Rows give clone size only sometimes, using once, few, many, or a class for an expanded clone.

j_gene: TRBJ2-7
v_gene: TRBV5-1
abundance: -
d_gene: -
CDR3aa: CASSLEVAPTTYEQYF
CDR3nt: TGCGCCAGCAGCTTGGAGGTTGCACCTACAACCTACGAGCAGTACTTC

j_gene: TRBJ1-1
v_gene: TRBV3-1/TRBV3-2
abundance: once
d_gene: -
CDR3aa: CASSQAVNTEAFF
CDR3nt: TGTGCCAGCAGCCAAGCGGTGAACACTGAAGCTTTCTTT

j_gene: TRBJ1-1
v_gene: TRBV12-3/TRBV12-4
abundance: once
d_gene: -
CDR3aa: CASSGWTNTEAFF
CDR3nt: TGTGCCAGCTCCGGGTGGACGAACACTGAAGCTTTCTTT

j_gene: TRBJ1-2
v_gene: TRBV6-5
abundance: -
d_gene: -
CDR3aa: CASSYGGYGYTF
CDR3nt: TGTGCCAGCAGTTACGGGGGCTATGGCTACACCTTC

j_gene: TRBJ2-5
v_gene: TRBV6-1
abundance: -
d_gene: TRBD2
CDR3aa: CASSEAKTSGGIGETQYF
CDR3nt: TGTGCCAGCAGTGAAGCGAAGACTAGCGGGGGAATAGGGGAGACCCAGTACTTC

j_gene: TRBJ2-3
v_gene: TRBV11-3
abundance: -
d_gene: -
CDR3aa: CASSLGLSGPLTDTQYF
CDR3nt: TGTGCCAGCAGCTTAGGACTTTCCGGACCACTCACAGATACGCAGTATTTT

j_gene: TRBJ2-5
v_gene: TRBV5-4
abundance: -
d_gene: -
CDR3aa: CASSLGTSPGQETQYF
CDR3nt: TGTGCCAGCAGCTTGGGGACTTCTCCGGGCCAAGAGACCCAGTACTTC

j_gene: TRBJ2-3
v_gene: TRBV7-6
abundance: once
d_gene: -
CDR3aa: CASSPTNLDTQYF
CDR3nt: TGTGCCAGCAGCCCAACAAACTTAGATACGCAGTATTTT

j_gene: TRBJ1-1
v_gene: TRBV27
abundance: -
d_gene: -
CDR3aa: CASSLWGNTEAFF
CDR3nt: TGTGCCAGCAGTTTGTGGGGGAACACTGAAGCTTTCTTT

j_gene: TRBJ1-2
v_gene: TRBV5-8
abundance: -
d_gene: -
CDR3aa: CASSLDGFESDGYTF
CDR3nt: TGTGCCAGCAGCTTGGACGGCTTCGAGTCGGATGGCTACACCTTC

j_gene: TRBJ2-5
v_gene: TRBV18
abundance: -
d_gene: -
CDR3aa: CASSPPGETQYF
CDR3nt: TGTGCCAGCTCACCACCGGGAGAGACCCAGTACTTC

j_gene: TRBJ1-1
v_gene: TRBV12-3/TRBV12-4
abundance: -
d_gene: -
CDR3aa: CASSFGRNTEAFF
CDR3nt: TGTGCCAGCAGTTTTGGCAGGAACACTGAAGCTTTCTTT

j_gene: TRBJ1-5
v_gene: TRBV18
abundance: -
d_gene: TRBD1
CDR3aa: CASSGQGTHQPQHF
CDR3nt: TGTGCCAGCTCCGGACAGGGAACCCATCAGCCCCAGCATTTT

j_gene: TRBJ1-6
v_gene: TRBV18
abundance: -
d_gene: -
CDR3aa: CASSTNIQGSSPLHF
CDR3nt: TGTGCCAGCTCAACTAATATACAGGGTAGCTCACCCCTCCACTTT

j_gene: TRBJ2-3
v_gene: TRBV7-2
abundance: -
d_gene: TRBD2
CDR3aa: CASSSGLAGGQYF
CDR3nt: TGTGCCAGCAGCTCGGGACTAGCGGGGGGGCAGTATTTT

j_gene: TRBJ2-2
v_gene: TRBV7-9
abundance: -
d_gene: -
CDR3aa: CASSQGRQLNTGELFF
CDR3nt: TGTGCCAGCAGCCAGGGACGACAGTTGAACACCGGGGAGCTGTTTTTT

j_gene: TRBJ2-5
v_gene: TRBV14
abundance: -
d_gene: TRBD1
CDR3aa: CASSQGVGQYF
CDR3nt: TGTGCCAGCAGTCAGGGGGTTGGTCAGTACTTC

j_gene: TRBJ1-5
v_gene: TRBV2
abundance: -
d_gene: -
CDR3aa: CASNGGFGDRSNQPQHF
CDR3nt: TGTGCCAGCAACGGAGGGTTTGGGGACCGTAGCAATCAGCCCCAGCATTTT

j_gene: TRBJ2-3
v_gene: TRBV4-3
abundance: -
d_gene: -
CDR3aa: CASSQDSRTDTQYF
CDR3nt: TGCGCCAGCAGCCAAGATTCCCGCACAGATACGCAGTATTTT

j_gene: TRBJ1-1
v_gene: TRBV3-1/TRBV3-2
abundance: -
d_gene: TRBD1
CDR3aa: CASRRTGLLNTEAFF
CDR3nt: TGTGCCAGCAGGCGGACAGGGCTTTTGAACACTGAAGCTTTCTTT

j_gene: TRBJ1-1
v_gene: TRBV29-1
abundance: -
d_gene: -
CDR3aa: CSVGGGTEAFF
CDR3nt: TGCAGCGTAGGGGGGGGCACTGAAGCTTTCTTT

j_gene: TRBJ1-3
v_gene: TRBV6-5
abundance: -
d_gene: -
CDR3aa: CASSRRSGNTIYF
CDR3nt: TGTGCCAGCAGTCGGAGATCGGGAAACACCATATATTTT

j_gene: TRBJ1-2
v_gene: TRBV7-2
abundance: few
d_gene: -
CDR3aa: CASSLATGNYGYTF
CDR3nt: TGTGCCAGCAGCTTAGCGACCGGTAACTATGGCTACACCTTC

j_gene: TRBJ2-7
v_gene: TRBV5-6
abundance: -
d_gene: -
CDR3aa: CASGRRATYEQYF
CDR3nt: TGTGCCAGCGGCCGAAGGGCAACCTACGAGCAGTACTTC

j_gene: TRBJ2-3
v_gene: TRBV7-8
abundance: -
d_gene: -
CDR3aa: CASSLGQTDTQYF
CDR3nt: TGTGCCAGCAGCTTAGGGCAGACAGATACGCAGTATTTT

j_gene: TRBJ2-2
v_gene: TRBV7-2
abundance: -
d_gene: -
CDR3aa: CASSLLGGPPAGELFF
CDR3nt: TGTGCCAGCAGCTTGCTCGGGGGCCCGCCTGCCGGGGAGCTGTTTTTT

j_gene: TRBJ2-7
v_gene: TRBV30
abundance: -
d_gene: -
CDR3aa: CAWIRDSYEQYF
CDR3nt: TGTGCCTGGATTAGGGACTCCTACGAGCAGTACTTC

j_gene: TRBJ2-7
v_gene: TRBV6-5
abundance: -
d_gene: -
CDR3aa: CASNLEAHAYEQYF
CDR3nt: TGTGCCAGCAACCTCGAGGCACACGCCTACGAGCAGTACTTC

j_gene: TRBJ1-1
v_gene: TRBV5-1
abundance: -
d_gene: -
CDR3aa: CASSPTLGGAVTEAFF
CDR3nt: TGCGCCAGCAGCCCGACACTGGGGGGCGCGGTAACTGAAGCTTTCTTT

j_gene: TRBJ2-6
v_gene: TRBV6-1
abundance: few
d_gene: -
CDR3aa: CASSEWRGAGANVLTF
CDR3nt: TGTGCCAGCAGTGAATGGCGTGGGGCTGGGGCCAACGTCCTGACTTTC

j_gene: TRBJ1-1
v_gene: TRBV27
abundance: -
d_gene: -
CDR3aa: CASQRGGEAFF
CDR3nt: TGTGCCAGCCAACGGGGGGGGGAAGCTTTCTTT

j_gene: TRBJ2-7
v_gene: TRBV5-5
abundance: once
d_gene: -
CDR3aa: CASSFGQGRGEQYF
CDR3nt: TGTGCCAGCAGCTTTGGGCAGGGACGGGGCGAGCAGTACTTC

j_gene: TRBJ1-1
v_gene: TRBV9
abundance: -
d_gene: -
CDR3aa: CASSVAPGETEAFF
CDR3nt: TGTGCCAGCAGCGTAGCTCCGGGGGAAACTGAAGCTTTCTTT

j_gene: TRBJ2-1
v_gene: TRBV7-8
abundance: -
d_gene: -
CDR3aa: CASSLLLAAYNEQFF
CDR3nt: TGTGCCAGCAGCTTGTTACTAGCTGCCTACAATGAGCAGTTCTTC

j_gene: TRBJ1-2
v_gene: TRBV5-1
abundance: -
d_gene: -
CDR3aa: CASSVHGGRWGYTF
CDR3nt: TGCGCCAGCAGCGTTCATGGGGGGCGGTGGGGCTACACCTTC

j_gene: TRBJ1-2
v_gene: TRBV12-3/TRBV12-4
abundance: once
d_gene: -
CDR3aa: CASSRGEGYTF
CDR3nt: TGTGCCAGCAGTAGGGGGGAAGGCTACACCTTC

j_gene: TRBJ1-5
v_gene: TRBV24-1
abundance: -
d_gene: -
CDR3aa: CATSDFSLAGGLSNQPQHF
CDR3nt: TGTGCCACCAGTGATTTTTCCTTAGCCGGAGGGCTTAGCAATCAGCCCCAGCATTTT

j_gene: TRBJ1-2
v_gene: TRBV6-5
abundance: -
d_gene: TRBD1
CDR3aa: CASTHGQGANYGYTF
CDR3nt: TGTGCCAGCACTCACGGACAGGGGGCCAACTATGGCTACACCTTC

j_gene: TRBJ2-5
v_gene: TRBV3-1/TRBV3-2
abundance: -
d_gene: -
CDR3aa: CASSQTGLETQYF
CDR3nt: TGTGCCAGCAGCCAGACGGGGCTAGAGACCCAGTACTTC

j_gene: TRBJ1-5
v_gene: TRBV2
abundance: once
d_gene: -
CDR3aa: CASSEGRGHQPQHF
CDR3nt: TGTGCCAGCAGTGAGGGCAGGGGTCATCAGCCCCAGCATTTT

j_gene: TRBJ2-7
v_gene: TRBV27
abundance: -
d_gene: TRBD1
CDR3aa: CASSFAGQGVYEQYF
CDR3nt: TGTGCCAGCAGTTTTGCGGGACAGGGGGTCTACGAGCAGTACTTC

j_gene: TRBJ2-1
v_gene: TRBV14
abundance: -
d_gene: TRBD1
CDR3aa: CASSQVPGGSNNEQFF
CDR3nt: TGTGCCAGCAGCCAAGTCCCAGGGGGATCCAACAATGAGCAGTTCTTC

j_gene: TRBJ1-3
v_gene: TRBV5-5
abundance: -
d_gene: -
CDR3aa: CASSYNSGNTIYF
CDR3nt: TGTGCCAGCAGCTATAACTCTGGAAACACCATATATTTT

j_gene: TRBJ1-2
v_gene: TRBV25-1
abundance: -
d_gene: -
CDR3aa: CASSPETENYGYTF
CDR3nt: TGTGCCAGCAGTCCAGAAACAGAGAACTATGGCTACACCTTC

j_gene: TRBJ1-5
v_gene: TRBV30
abundance: once
d_gene: TRBD1
CDR3aa: CAWSNGGFWGTGLGQPQHF
CDR3nt: TGTGCCTGGAGTAATGGGGGTTTTTGGGGGACAGGGCTAGGTCAGCCCCAGCATTTT

j_gene: TRBJ2-1
v_gene: TRBV6-1
abundance: -
d_gene: -
CDR3aa: CASSDTYNEQFF
CDR3nt: TGTGCCAGCAGTGACACCTACAATGAGCAGTTCTTC

j_gene: TRBJ2-5
v_gene: TRBV2
abundance: few
d_gene: -
CDR3aa: CASSSTGRLVPTQYF
CDR3nt: TGTGCCAGCTCTAGCACAGGACGGCTCGTTCCGACCCAGTACTTC

j_gene: TRBJ2-3
v_gene: TRBV3-1/TRBV3-2
abundance: -
d_gene: -
CDR3aa: CASSPTWGTDTQYF
CDR3nt: TGTGCCAGCAGCCCCACGTGGGGTACAGATACGCAGTATTTT

j_gene: TRBJ2-7
v_gene: TRBV15
abundance: -
d_gene: -
CDR3aa: CATSQGGVLGQYF
CDR3nt: TGTGCCACCAGCCAAGGAGGGGTGCTGGGGCAGTACTTC

j_gene: TRBJ2-7
v_gene: TRBV19
abundance: -
d_gene: -
CDR3aa: CASRGRREQYF
CDR3nt: TGTGCCAGTAGGGGGCGACGCGAGCAGTACTTC

j_gene: TRBJ2-1
v_gene: TRBV12-5
abundance: -
d_gene: -
CDR3aa: CASGYPAPGVPGAQFF
CDR3nt: TGTGCTAGTGGTTATCCCGCGCCCGGGGTGCCTGGGGCGCAGTTCTTC

j_gene: TRBJ1-1
v_gene: TRBV4-2
abundance: -
d_gene: -
CDR3aa: CASSQVGRGNTEAFF
CDR3nt: TGTGCCAGCAGCCAAGTGGGCAGGGGGAACACTGAAGCTTTCTTT

j_gene: TRBJ1-4
v_gene: TRBV15
abundance: once
d_gene: -
CDR3aa: CATSRDPRKLFF
CDR3nt: TGTGCCACCAGCAGAGATCCCAGAAAACTGTTTTTT